This record concerns one TCR beta chain sequence. Its antigen target is currently unknown. No clone much larger than this one lies a single base away; base qualities are absent. These data are taken from a study of CD8 T cells in ankylosing spondylitis (dated 2017 in TCRdb). Broadly, across the study: To find TCR variants linked to disease, the study profiled T cell receptor beta repertoires in ankylosing spondylitis patients and healthy donors. The whole study cohort included 85 to 120 healthy donors and roughly 24 ankylosing spondylitis patients. Peripheral blood was sampled, and synovial fluid was additionally collected from ankylosing spondylitis patients. Study-wide conclusions, independent of this receptor: A TCR beta motif made up of eight or nine highly homologous amino acid variants appeared to be characteristic of blood from ankylosing spondylitis patients. The disease-linked clones had a CD8+ phenotype and were found at relatively low frequencies in peripheral blood. Some TCR beta motif variants had previously been reported in synovial fluid and blood of reactive arthritis patients, which suggested common disease-initiation mechanisms. Significant enrichment of the disease-linked clones was reported in matched synovial fluid samples from ankylosing spondylitis patients.

CDR1 and CDR2, looked up from the germline V gene (reference sequence), are LGHDT and YNNKEL. Measured from the cysteine to the phenylalanine, the CDR3 is 18 residues long. Only the CDR3 portion is preserved as DNA: 54 bases, with reading frame beginning at the first base. V and J lose 7 bases and 5 bases, and a span of 27 bases separates them. The instrument was an Illumina HiSeq 2500. Quantitative 5'-RACE with molecular barcodes was the method used to prepare the TCR beta libraries. On the study's bioinformatics: Disease-linked TCR variants were identified with a new computational method built on a probabilistic model of VDJ rearrangement. Through fastp at Q25 and MiXCR, TCRdb rebuilt clones from the public reads, retaining in-frame beta chains. Each entry is one CDR3 protein sequence, shown with its most common DNA and genes. TCRdb, not the authors, supplied the V and J calls. For this sample there are 300,000 to 350,000 distinct CDR3 sequences; about 15% appear just once. The ten biggest clones cover 0.9% to 1.2% of the sample.

The receptor's source is a male donor with ankylosing spondylitis or in good health (not recorded which). The sample taken for sequencing was blood, either unsorted or a sorted T cell fraction (not recorded which). This chain joins TRBV3-1 to TRBJ2-1; a tentative D match to TRBD2 spans 7 bases. The sequenced DNA: TGTGCCAGCACCTCACTCCTTCTTGGGGGGGCGACGAACAATGAGCAGTTCTTC. Its protein product is CASTSLLLGGATNNEQFF.